The present entry profiles one TCR beta chain with its context. This clone was seen a handful of times. The antigen this receptor binds is unknown. No much larger clone is present one base from it, and per-base qualities are unavailable. These data come from a study of T cells and copy number aberrations in small-cell lung cancer listed by TCRdb under 2021. Looking at the study overall: To relate T cell metrics to mutations and copy number aberrations, the same tumor regions underwent both TCR repertoire sequencing and whole-exome sequencing. Tumor TCR data were available for more than 16 patients, and 12 to 15 patients had TCR data from both tumor and normal tissue. What the authors observed across the whole study: Every specimen was formalin-fixed paraffin-embedded tissue, a material known to introduce sequencing artifacts. The study was limited by a small sample size because surgical resection is uncommon in small-cell lung cancer, and the findings require validation. Tumors had lower T-cell density, richness and clonality than adjacent lung tissue, but the difference in density was not significant.

Patients with limited-stage small-cell lung cancer who underwent surgical resection in Hangzhou, China, between the late 2000s and the early 2020s were included as donors. Every donor underwent upfront surgery with no preoperative chemotherapy or radiotherapy, and no donor received immunotherapy either before or after surgery. Each of the 15 to 20 patients in the sequenced cohort was a smoker or a heavy second-hand smoker. Adjacent normal lung was collected at least 2 cm from the tumor margin and was confirmed morphologically free of malignant cells by two pathologists. To characterize T cell repertoire heterogeneity, the study applied multi-region TCR-beta sequencing to resected limited-stage small-cell lung cancers and to tumor-adjacent lung tissue. The AllPrep DNA/RNA FFPE Kit (Qiagen) was used to extract genomic DNA from FFPE tissue. Using multiplexed V- and J-gene primers, the immunoSEQ hsTCRB Kit amplified TCR-beta CDR3 regions from genomic DNA. Unique DNA barcodes were added in a second PCR, and the samples were pooled together with a negative control and a positive control. The pooled TCR-beta libraries were sequenced using a 150-cycle paired-end protocol on an Illumina MiSeq. The study's processing was this. Adaptive Biotechnologies processed the raw sequencing data and produced a report containing normalized, annotated TCR-beta repertoires. T-cell density was computed as TCR-beta templates normalized to usable DNA, which was estimated by amplifying housekeeping genes. Clonality was defined as 1 minus Pielou's evenness, while richness was a count of unique rearrangements. TCRdb took this table from immuneACCESS and kept in-frame rearrangements with V and J called. Such tables lack part of the clones; where checked against another copy, unresolved V genes explain under half of the gap, and the rest is unexplained. V and J calls plus clone size are reproduced from that table; the DNA served to infer D and trimming. For this sample there are 7,500 to 10,000 clones; 60% to 80% appear just once. Jointly, the top ten make up roughly 34% of the sample.

According to the germline V gene (reference sequence), CDR1 reads DFQATT and CDR2 reads SNEGSKA. The CDR3, cysteine through phenylalanine, is 11 amino acids long. The only DNA kept is the CDR3, 33 bases in frame from the first base. The V and J ends are trimmed by 6 bases and 10 bases, leaving 13 bases between them. Source material: normal tissue next to the tumor. The receptor chain draws on TRBV20-1 and TRBJ2-1, with no confident D gene call. The receptor was derived from a man in his 60s with small cell lung cancer. The CDR3 sequence is CSANRLDEQFF. The DNA sequence is TGCAGTGCCAATAGGTTAGACGAGCAGTTCTTC.